The 20 T cell receptor beta chains reported below all come from one sample, sequenced in a study of blood T cell repertoires in COVID-19. The data were produced by immunoSEQ multiplex PCR, yet TCRdb's version contains in-frame clones alone and is incomplete. Among 350,000 to 400,000 clones listed, approximately 89% were seen once. The sequencing sample was made of PBMCs or T cells enriched from blood (not recorded which). Every receptor here comes from a woman aged 40 to 50 who had been exposed to COVID-19.

The chain combines TRBV11-3 with TRBJ2-7, with 11 bases fitting TRBD2. The ends lost 5 bases at V and 4 bases at J; junction bases unmatched: 1. This CDR3 has 13 amino acids. Germline CDR1 is SGHNT and CDR2 is YENEEA. DNA for the CDR3: TGTGCCAGCAGCCGACTAGCGGGGTACGAGCAGTACTTC. Amino acid sequence: CASSRLAGYEQYF.

The gene calls are TRBV3-1 (or the pseudogene TRBV3-2) and TRBJ2-5; maybe TRBD2 (7 bases). The CDR3 runs 19 residues. The germline CDR1 and CDR2 sequences are LGHDT and YNNKEL (reference sequence). Deletions cut 1 base from V and 4 bases from J, with 25 bases between. The CDR3 reads CASSQGAYRGAAPGETQYF. CDR3 DNA sequence: TGTGCCAGCAGCCAAGGAGCCTACCGGGGGGCGGCTCCGGGAGAGACCCAGTACTTC.

The V gene is TRBV30, the J gene TRBJ2-7; a weak D match, TRBD1 (5 bases). Per the germline V gene, CDR1 is GTSNPN and CDR2 is SVGIG (reference sequence). The CDR3 covers 13 residues. Trimming cost V 7 bases and J 4 bases, with 17 bases left between them. The CDR3 nucleotides read TGTGCCTCGGAAGTATCAGGGCAATACGAGCAGTACTTC. Protein: CASEVSGQYEQYF.

The V call is TRBV29-1, the J call TRBJ2-1; the match to TRBD1 covers 8 bases. CDR3 size: 14 residues. Trimming cost V 6 bases and J 5 bases; bases outside gene matches: 9. Germline values: CDR1 SQVTM, CDR2 ANQGSEA. The CDR3 DNA sequence: TGCAGCGTGGGACGGGGACAGGCCGACAATGAGCAGTTCTTC. Its protein is CSVGRGQADNEQFF.

The chain is built from TRBV7-9 and TRBJ1-3, with unresolved D. This CDR3 has 16 amino acids. Germline values: CDR1 SEHNR, CDR2 FQNEAQ (reference sequence). V was clipped by 0 bases and J by 2 bases, with 11 bases between them. The CDR3 here is CASSLARALAGNTIYF. DNA of the CDR3: TGTGCCAGCAGCTTAGCGCGGGCCTTAGCTGGAAACACCATATATTTT.

This chain joins TRBV13 and TRBJ1-5; no firm D call. The CDR3 sequence is 12 residues long. The V end was cut by 3 bases, the J end by 5 bases, with 5 bases between. Germline CDR1 is PRHDT and CDR2 is FYEKMQ (reference sequence). CDR3 region: CASSFLDQPQHF. In DNA, the CDR3 is TGTGCCAGCAGCTTTCTTGATCAGCCCCAGCATTTT.

The V call is TRBV5-4, the J call TRBJ2-1; 7 positions agree with TRBD2. V lost 3 bases, J lost 3 bases, and 3 bases stayed unmatched. Per germline, CDR1 SGHNT and CDR2 YYREEE (reference sequence). This CDR3 comprises 14 residues. In DNA form, the CDR3 reads TGTGCCAGCAGCTCCGGGACTAACTACAATGAGCAGTTCTTC. Translation: CASSSGTNYNEQFF.

The V and J genes are TRBV4-3 and TRBJ2-3; 8 bases map to TRBD1. CDR1 and CDR2 (germline): LGHNA, YSLEER. The CDR3 is made up of 15 amino acids. The ends lost 5 bases at V and 1 base at J; junction bases unmatched: 5. Here the CDR3 DNA reads TGCGCCAGCAGCTACGGGACAGGCCGCACAGATACGCAGTATTTT. Its translation is CASSYGTGRTDTQYF.

V is TRBV10-3 and J is TRBJ2-2; 11 bases align to TRBD2. CDR1 ENHRY and CDR2 SYGVKD come from the germline V gene. The CDR3 totals 16 residues. The V segment lost 5 bases and the J segment 5 bases; nucleotides outside the gene matches: 7. CDR3 protein: CAISLSGGAETGELFF. For the CDR3, the DNA is TGTGCCATCAGTCTTAGCGGGGGGGCCGAGACCGGGGAGCTGTTTTTT.

The chain joins TRBV20-1 to TRBJ2-5, with 13 bases that match TRBD2. Germline V lookup: CDR1 DFQATT, CDR2 SNEGSKA (reference sequence). V was pared by 3 bases and J by 4 bases, with 2 bases of the junction left unmatched. The CDR3 totals 14 residues. For the CDR3, the DNA is TGCAGTGCTAGTACTAGCGGGAGGGGAGAGACCCAGTACTTC. Amino acid sequence: CSASTSGRGETQYF.

This chain joins TRBV3-1 (or the pseudogene TRBV3-2) and TRBJ1-2; D unclear. Germline-derived CDR1 and CDR2 are LGHDT and YNNKEL (reference sequence). CDR3 length: 11 residues. V lost 3 bases and J lost 7, with 6 bases in between. The CDR3 protein is CASSQGGGYTF. In DNA form, the CDR3 reads TGTGCCAGCAGCCAGGGAGGTGGCTACACCTTC.

The rearrangement links TRBV7-9 to TRBJ2-2; tentatively, D is TRBD2 (5 bases). CDR3 length: 17 amino acids. Trimming pared 6 bases from V and 4 bases from J, leaving 21 bases between. From germline, CDR1 is SEHNR and CDR2 FQNEAQ (reference sequence). The CDR3 reads CASSPHNGEPVTGELFF. The DNA for the CDR3 is TGTGCCAGCAGTCCCCACAATGGGGAGCCCGTCACCGGGGAGCTGTTTTTT.

The chain joins TRBV7-9 to TRBJ2-3, with 10 bases aligning to TRBD2. The CDR3 runs 17 residues. From germline, CDR1 is SEHNR and CDR2 FQNEAQ (reference sequence). V shed 5 bases and J 5 bases; nucleotides not matched to a gene: 13. The CDR3 protein is CASSRLRSGGALDTQYF. The CDR3 bases are TGTGCCAGCAGCCGACTTCGGAGCGGGGGGGCCTTAGATACGCAGTATTTT. Full variable domain (rest looked up from reference TRBV7-9 and TRBJ2-3): DTGVSQNPRHKITKRGQNVTFRCDPISEHNRLYWYRQTLGQGPEFLTYFQNEAQLEKSRLLSDRFSAERPKGSFSTLEIQRTEQGDSAMYLCASSRLRSGGALDTQYFGPGTRLTVL.

This chain links TRBV18 with TRBJ2-3; 7 positions agree with TRBD2. The junction had 6 bases not matched to a gene; V was cut back by 3 bases and J by 6 bases. The CDR3 covers 14 residues. Germline V gives CDR1 KGHSH, CDR2 LQKENI. In nucleotides, the CDR3 is TGTGCCAGCTCACCCCAGGGTAGCGGGGATACGCAGTATTTT. Translated, it gives CASSPQGSGDTQYF.

The chain joins TRBV5-8 to TRBJ1-6; 9 positions match TRBD1. V lost 5 bases, J lost 16 bases, and 10 bases stayed unmatched. The CDR3 is 13 residues long. CDR1 and CDR2 (germline): SGHTS, YDEGEE. The CDR3 here is CASRTRDREPLHF. The CDR3 DNA follows: TGTGCCAGCAGAACTAGGGACAGGGAACCTCTCCACTTT.

The J gene is TRBJ1-1, the V gene TRBV27; 7 bases fit TRBD1. V lost 6 bases to trimming and J lost 7 bases; unmatched junction nucleotides: 14. The germline CDR1 and CDR2 sequences are MNHEY and SMNVEV (reference sequence). This CDR3 region has 15 residues. The CDR3 loop is CASSKNRGAQGEAFF. The CDR3 nucleotides are TGTGCCAGCAGCAAAAACAGGGGTGCGCAGGGTGAAGCTTTCTTT.

The chain employs TRBV27 and TRBJ2-5; TRBD2 aligns across 7 bases. V gave up 2 bases and J gave up 5 bases; unmatched junction bases: 8. The CDR3 loop spans 15 amino acids. Germline assignment: CDR1 MNHEY and CDR2 SMNVEV (reference sequence). The CDR3 region is CASSLMGGRRETQYF. CDR3 bases: TGTGCCAGCAGTTTAATGGGCGGGAGACGGGAGACCCAGTACTTC.

The chain couples TRBV7-8 to TRBJ1-5, with D unclear. The ends were cut back, 5 bases at V and 2 bases at J, with 4 bases in the middle. The CDR3 extends over 12 amino acids. CDR1 and CDR2 from the germline V gene are SGHVS and FQNEAQ. CDR3: CASSPGNQPQHF. Written as DNA, the CDR3 is TGTGCCAGCAGCCCCGGCAATCAGCCCCAGCATTTT.

The V call is TRBV6-4, the J call TRBJ2-2; TRBD1 aligns across 7 bases. Looked up from germline, CDR1 is MRHNA and CDR2 is SNTAGT. The CDR3 runs 16 residues. The CDR3 region has the DNA TGTACCTCTACAACCGCCGGGACAGTATACACCGGGGAGCTGTTTTTT. Translating it yields CTSTTAGTVYTGELFF.

The gene calls are TRBV24-1 and TRBJ2-1, with a weak D call TRBD2 (6 bases). CDR3 length equals 14 residues. Looked up from germline, CDR1 is KGHDR and CDR2 is SFDVKD. V was pared by 9 bases and J by 15 bases, with 26 bases between. Written as DNA, the CDR3 is TGTGCCACCCCCGGGACCTTGGGACTCCCAGGTGGGTTCTTC. It is translated as CATPGTLGLPGGFF.